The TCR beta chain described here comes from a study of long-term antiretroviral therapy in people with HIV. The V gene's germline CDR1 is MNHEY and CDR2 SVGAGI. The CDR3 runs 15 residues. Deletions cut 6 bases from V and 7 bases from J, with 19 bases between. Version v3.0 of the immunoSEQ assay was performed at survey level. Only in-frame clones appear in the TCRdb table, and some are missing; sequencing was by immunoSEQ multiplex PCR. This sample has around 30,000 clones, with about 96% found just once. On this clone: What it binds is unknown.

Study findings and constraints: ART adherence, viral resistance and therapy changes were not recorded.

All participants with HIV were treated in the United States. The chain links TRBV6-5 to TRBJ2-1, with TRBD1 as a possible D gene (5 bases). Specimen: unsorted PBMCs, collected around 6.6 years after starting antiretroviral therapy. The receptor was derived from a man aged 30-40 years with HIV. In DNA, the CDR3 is TGTGCCAGCAGACAGGATCGTATCTCAGGGAATGAGCAGTTCTTC. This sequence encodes CASRQDRISGNEQFF.